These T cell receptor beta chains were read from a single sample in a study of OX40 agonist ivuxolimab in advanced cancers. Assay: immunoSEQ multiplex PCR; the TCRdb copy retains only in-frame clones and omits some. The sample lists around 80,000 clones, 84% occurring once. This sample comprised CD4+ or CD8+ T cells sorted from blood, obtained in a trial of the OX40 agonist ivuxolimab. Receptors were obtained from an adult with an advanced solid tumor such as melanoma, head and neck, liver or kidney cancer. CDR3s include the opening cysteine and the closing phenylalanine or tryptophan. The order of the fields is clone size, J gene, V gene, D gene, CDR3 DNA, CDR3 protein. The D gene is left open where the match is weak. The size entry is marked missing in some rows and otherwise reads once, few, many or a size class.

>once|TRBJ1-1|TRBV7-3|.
TGTGCCAGCAGCTCTCAGGAGAACACTGAAGCTTTCTTT
CASSSQENTEAFF
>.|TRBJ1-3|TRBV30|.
TGTGCCTGGAGTGTACACCTCTCTGGAAACACCATATATTTT
CAWSVHLSGNTIYF
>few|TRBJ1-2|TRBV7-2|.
TGTGCCAGCAGCTTAGTTGCAGAGTATGGCTACACCTTC
CASSLVAEYGYTF
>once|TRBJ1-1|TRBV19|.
TGTGCCAGTAGTATAGCCAGCAAGAACACTGAAGCTTTCTTT
CASSIASKNTEAFF
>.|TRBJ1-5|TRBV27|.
TGTGCCAGCAGTTTAAGTCAGCCCCAGCATTTT
CASSLSQPQHF
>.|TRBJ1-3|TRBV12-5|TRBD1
TGTGCTAGTGGTTGGGGACAGGGGCGAGGCTCTGGAAACACCATATATTTT
CASGWGQGRGSGNTIYF
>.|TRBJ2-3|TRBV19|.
TGTGCCAGTAGTTTCACACACCCGTCGGATACGCAGTATTTT
CASSFTHPSDTQYF
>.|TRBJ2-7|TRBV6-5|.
TGTGCCAGCAGGATCCTTAGCGGAACCTACGAGCAGTACTTC
CASRILSGTYEQYF
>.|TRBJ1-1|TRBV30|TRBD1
TGTGCCTTCTCGACAGGGAAGAACACTGAAGCTTTCTTT
CAFSTGKNTEAFF
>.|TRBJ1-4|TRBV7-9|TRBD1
TGTGCCAGCAGCTTAGATGGGACAGCGAATGAAAAACTGTTTTTT
CASSLDGTANEKLFF
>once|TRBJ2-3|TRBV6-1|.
TGTGCCAGCAGTGCCGGGCAGGGGAGCACAGATACGCAGTATTTT
CASSAGQGSTDTQYF
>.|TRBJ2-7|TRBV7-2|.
TGTGCCAGCAGCTTACAGGACGGACCCTACGAGCAGTACTTC
CASSLQDGPYEQYF
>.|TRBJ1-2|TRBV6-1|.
TGTGCCAGCAGTGTAACGGAATATGGCTACACCTTC
CASSVTEYGYTF
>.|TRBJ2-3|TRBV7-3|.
TGTGCCAGCAGCTTAATGAAGGCCTCGTTGGATACGCAGTATTTT
CASSLMKASLDTQYF
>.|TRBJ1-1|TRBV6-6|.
TGTGCCGCACTCAGGGGTGTGAACACTGAAGCTTTCTTT
CAALRGVNTEAFF
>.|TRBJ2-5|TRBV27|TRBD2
TGTGCCAGCAGCCGATCCCCGGGGGGGGGAAAAGAGACCCAGTACTTC
CASSRSPGGGKETQYF
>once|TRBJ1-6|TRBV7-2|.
TGTGCCAGCAGCCCGACGGGCGGGGAGAATTCACCCCTCCACTTT
CASSPTGGENSPLHF
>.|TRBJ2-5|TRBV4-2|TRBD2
TGTGCCAGCAGCCTAGGGGGCAGGACTAGCGGGGCGGAGACCCAGTACTTC
CASSLGGRTSGAETQYF
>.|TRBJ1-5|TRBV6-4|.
TGTGCCAGTCCTGACGGACATAGCAATCAGCCCCAGCATTTT
CASPDGHSNQPQHF
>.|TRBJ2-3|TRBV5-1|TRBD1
TGCGCCAGCAGCCACCGGGACAGCCTTAGAACAGATACGCAGTATTTT
CASSHRDSLRTDTQYF
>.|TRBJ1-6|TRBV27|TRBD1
TGTGCCAGCAGTTTCCGAGACAGGGGTTATAATTCACCCCTCCACTTT
CASSFRDRGYNSPLHF
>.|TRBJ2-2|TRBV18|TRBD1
TGTGCCAGCTCACCTGACAGGGTGACCGGGGAGCTGTTTTTT
CASSPDRVTGELFF
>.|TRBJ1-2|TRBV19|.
TGTGCCAGTAGTACTCAGTCCGGGGTTTACTATGGCTACACCTTC
CASSTQSGVYYGYTF
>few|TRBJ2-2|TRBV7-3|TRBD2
TGTGCCAGCAGCTTAGAAGGCGGGAGCACCGGGGAGCTGTTTTTT
CASSLEGGSTGELFF
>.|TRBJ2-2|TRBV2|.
TGTGCCAGCAGTGAGGTCCCAGGCCTCAACACCGGGGAGCTGTTTTTT
CASSEVPGLNTGELFF
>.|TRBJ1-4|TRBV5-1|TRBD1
TGCGCCAGCAGCTCAAATACCCGGGGACAGGCGGGGGGGTCAACTAATGAAAAACTGTTTTTT
CASSSNTRGQAGGSTNEKLFF
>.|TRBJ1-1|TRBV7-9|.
TGTGCCAGCAGCTCTTGGAACACTGAAGCTTTCTTT
CASSSWNTEAFF
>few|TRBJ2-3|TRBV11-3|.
TGTGCCAGCAGCTTAGACCGTTCAGATACGCAGTATTTT
CASSLDRSDTQYF
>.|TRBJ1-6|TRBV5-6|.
TGTGCCAGCAGCTTTGGGGGATCCTATAATTCACCCCTCCACTTT
CASSFGGSYNSPLHF
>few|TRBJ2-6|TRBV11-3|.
TGTGCCAGCAGCCCAGCGTTCCCTGAAGCCGGTGGGGCCAACGTCCTGACTTTC
CASSPAFPEAGGANVLTF
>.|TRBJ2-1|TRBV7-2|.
TGTGCCAGCAGCTTAGAGGCCGAGTACAATGAGCAGTTCTTC
CASSLEAEYNEQFF
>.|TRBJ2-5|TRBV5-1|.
TGCGCCAGCAGGTCTAGCTTGCAAGAGACCCAGTACTTC
CASRSSLQETQYF
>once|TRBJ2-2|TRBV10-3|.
TGTGCCATCAGTTGGAGCGAGAACACCGGGGAGCTGTTTTTT
CAISWSENTGELFF
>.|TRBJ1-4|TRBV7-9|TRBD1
TGTGCCAGCAGCTTTGTACAGGGGGCGCACGAAAAACTGTTTTTT
CASSFVQGAHEKLFF
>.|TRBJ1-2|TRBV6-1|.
TGTGCCAGCGTTACTAACTATGGCTACACCTTC
CASVTNYGYTF
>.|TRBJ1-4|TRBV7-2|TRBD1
TGTGCCAGCAGCCCGGGACAGACTAATGAAAAACTGTTTTTT
CASSPGQTNEKLFF
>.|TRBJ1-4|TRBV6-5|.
TGTGCCAGCAGTCAACCGGGCAGCCATGAAAAACTGTTTTTT
CASSQPGSHEKLFF
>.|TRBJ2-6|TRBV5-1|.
TGCGCCAGCAGCTTGGACATTGGTAGCTCTGGGGCCAACGTCCTGACTTTC
CASSLDIGSSGANVLTF
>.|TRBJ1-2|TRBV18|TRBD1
TGTGCCAGCTCATCGGCCGGGACAGGATATGGTTATGGCTACACCTTC
CASSSAGTGYGYGYTF
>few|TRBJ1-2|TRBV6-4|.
TGTGCCAGCAGTGAAGTCCGGCGGCGCACCTATGGCTACACCTTC
CASSEVRRRTYGYTF